The rows below give T cell receptor beta chains drawn from one sample of a study of OX40 agonist ivuxolimab in advanced cancers. Sequencing was performed with immunoSEQ multiplex PCR; in TCRdb, only in-frame clones are kept and a portion is missing. The sample shows about 120,000 clones, around 89% of them seen only once. The starting material was CD4+ or CD8+ T cells sorted from blood, obtained in a trial of the OX40 agonist ivuxolimab. The source of these receptors is an adult with an advanced solid tumor such as melanoma, head and neck, liver or kidney cancer. Each CDR3 is given with its conserved first and last residue. The D gene is left open where the match is weak. Clone size is stated in some rows and not others, as once, few, many or a class when expanded.

>TRBV25-1|NA|TRBJ2-2|NA
TGTGCCAGCAGTCCCCGCGGCACCGGGGAGCTGTTTTTT
CASSPRGTGELFF
>TRBV7-2|NA|TRBJ2-5|NA
TGTGCCAGCAGCTTAGTGGGGCAGGGCCGTGAGACCCAGTACTTC
CASSLVGQGRETQYF
>TRBV10-3|NA|TRBJ2-2|NA
TGTGCCATATCCGGGACCGCCGGGGAGCTGTTTTTT
CAISGTAGELFF
>TRBV7-2|NA|TRBJ2-5|TRBD2
TGTGCCAGCAGCCCGCGGGGGGGCATAGAGACCCAGTACTTC
CASSPRGGIETQYF
>TRBV5-1|NA|TRBJ1-1|NA
TGCGCCAGCAGCTTGGCCGCAGGGATGAACACTGAAGCTTTCTTT
CASSLAAGMNTEAFF
>TRBV7-6|once|TRBJ2-4|NA
TGTGCCAGCAGCTTGACGTCCGACAAAAACATTCAGTACTTC
CASSLTSDKNIQYF
>TRBV6-5|NA|TRBJ2-1|TRBD2
TGTGCCAGCAGTTACTACGGGGGGGGCAATGAGCAGTTCTTC
CASSYYGGGNEQFF
>TRBV7-9|NA|TRBJ1-3|TRBD1
TGTGCCAGCAGCAGACAGGGAAACTCTGGAAACACCATATATTTT
CASSRQGNSGNTIYF
>TRBV6-6|NA|TRBJ1-1|NA
TGTGCCAGCAGTTGGGGAACTGAAGCTTTCTTT
CASSWGTEAFF
>TRBV28|once|TRBJ1-4|NA
TGTGCCAGCAACAAACAGGGTGGAGATGAAAAACTGTTTTTT
CASNKQGGDEKLFF
>TRBV28|NA|TRBJ1-5|TRBD1
TGTGCCAGCAGTGTGGGGACAGGGAGAAATCAGCCCCAGCATTTT
CASSVGTGRNQPQHF
>TRBV6-6|NA|TRBJ1-1|NA
TGTGCCAGCAGTAGCCGGGGCCCGAACACTGAAGCTTTCTTT
CASSSRGPNTEAFF
>TRBV5-6|NA|TRBJ2-7|NA
TGTGCCAGCAGCTTGGTTCAAGGAAGGGACGAGCAGTACTTC
CASSLVQGRDEQYF
>TRBV5-4|NA|TRBJ2-3|TRBD2
TGTGCCAGCAGCTTGGCCGGGGGGGCCGGCACAGATACGCAGTATTTT
CASSLAGGAGTDTQYF
>TRBV11-2|NA|TRBJ2-3|NA
TGTGCCAGCAGCTTCAACTACCTCACAGATACGCAGTATTTT
CASSFNYLTDTQYF
>TRBV7-2|NA|TRBJ1-2|TRBD1
TGTGCCAGCAGCTTCGGACAGGGGGCTAGGGGCTACACCTTC
CASSFGQGARGYTF
>TRBV30|NA|TRBJ2-2|TRBD2
TGTGCCTGGGCCTCTAGCGGGGAAAGGGAGCTGTTTTTT
CAWASSGERELFF
>TRBV7-2|NA|TRBJ2-7|TRBD1
TGTGCCAGCAGCTTTACAGGGGAGTGGGAGCAGTACTTC
CASSFTGEWEQYF
>TRBV7-2|NA|TRBJ2-5|NA
TGTGCCAGCAGCTTAGAAATCCAGGGTGGGGGAGAGACCCAGTACTTC
CASSLEIQGGGETQYF
>TRBV30|NA|TRBJ1-1|TRBD1
TGTGCCTGGAGTCCAGGGGGTTCGGGGGCTTTCTTT
CAWSPGGSGAFF
>TRBV11-2|NA|TRBJ2-3|NA
TGTGCCAGCAGCTTAACCAACTCAGGGGTTAGCACAGATACGCAGTATTTT
CASSLTNSGVSTDTQYF
>TRBV5-1|NA|TRBJ2-7|NA
TGCGCCAGCAGTTTGGGACACACCTCTCCTAATGACGAGCAGTACTTC
CASSLGHTSPNDEQYF
>TRBV7-2|NA|TRBJ2-7|NA
TGTGCCAGCAGCTTGTCCGGGGCCGGATCCTACGAGCAGTACTTC
CASSLSGAGSYEQYF
>TRBV18|NA|TRBJ2-7|TRBD1
TGTGCCAGCTCACCACCGGTCGGGACAGGGCCCTACGAGCAGTACTTC
CASSPPVGTGPYEQYF
>TRBV4-3|once|TRBJ1-4|NA
TGCGCCAGCAGCCAAGAGTTGGGGGATCCTAATGAAAAACTGTTTTTT
CASSQELGDPNEKLFF
>TRBV2|NA|TRBJ2-2|NA
TGTGCCAGCAGTGAACTGGGTAACACCGGGGAGCTGTTTTTT
CASSELGNTGELFF
>TRBV30|NA|TRBJ1-6|NA
TGTGCCTGGGGGGCAAATTCACCCCTCCACTTT
CAWGANSPLHF
>TRBV11-2|NA|TRBJ1-4|NA
TGTGCCAGCAGTCGTCCGGGAAGGGAAAAACTGTTTTTT
CASSRPGREKLFF
>TRBV18|NA|TRBJ2-7|TRBD1
TGTGCCAGCTCAAAAGACAGGGGCTACGAGCAGTACTTC
CASSKDRGYEQYF
>TRBV5-1|NA|TRBJ2-2|NA
TGCGCCAGCAGCTTGGGCGGACTGCTAAATACCGGGGAGCTGTTTTTT
CASSLGGLLNTGELFF
>TRBV6-5|NA|TRBJ2-5|TRBD1
TGTGCCAGCAGTACCCGGACAGGTCAAGAGACCCAGTACTTC
CASSTRTGQETQYF
>TRBV6-5|NA|TRBJ2-2|TRBD1
TGTGCCAGCAGATCAGGGGGCGCGAACACCGGGGAGCTGTTTTTT
CASRSGGANTGELFF
>TRBV9|NA|TRBJ2-1|TRBD2
TGTGCCAGCAGCGTAGGAGGGCGGGGGACCTACAATGAGCAGTTCTTC
CASSVGGRGTYNEQFF
>TRBV7-2|NA|TRBJ1-3|NA
TGTGCCAGCGAGCTTACGTTCAGTCCCGGGCAGGCTGGAAACACCATATATTTT
CASELTFSPGQAGNTIYF
>TRBV6-1|NA|TRBJ2-7|TRBD1
TGTGCCAGCAATTATAGGGACAGGGTGGGAAACGAGCAGTACTTC
CASNYRDRVGNEQYF
>TRBV6-5|NA|TRBJ2-1|NA
TGTGCCAGCAGCCTTCGAGGGGCAGGGAATGGAGAGCAGTTCTTC
CASSLRGAGNGEQFF
>TRBV2|NA|TRBJ2-7|TRBD2
TGTGCCAGCAGCCCGGGGACTAGCGGCTTTGGCGAGCAGTACTTC
CASSPGTSGFGEQYF
>TRBV5-4|NA|TRBJ2-2|NA
TGTGCCAGCAGCTCGTTGTCAACCGGGGAGCTGTTTTTT
CASSSLSTGELFF
>TRBV7-8|NA|TRBJ2-7|TRBD2
TGTGCCAGCAGATCCGGGGAGGGGCGGTACGAGCAGTACTTC
CASRSGEGRYEQYF
>TRBV10-3|NA|TRBJ2-5|NA
TGTGCCACAAACGGGGAAGGTGAGACCCAGTACTTC
CATNGEGETQYF
>TRBV4-1|NA|TRBJ1-2|NA
TGCGCCAGCAGCCCTGGGACTCGCCGAACGGGGCTTGCCTATGGCTACACCTTC
CASSPGTRRTGLAYGYTF
>TRBV6-4|NA|TRBJ2-1|TRBD1
TGTGCCAGCAGCGCGGGACAGGGAGTAACCCAGCAGTTCTTC
CASSAGQGVTQQFF
>TRBV11-2|NA|TRBJ1-2|TRBD1
TGTGCCAGCAGCCCGGGACAGAGCTATGGCTACACCTTC
CASSPGQSYGYTF
>TRBV11-3|NA|TRBJ2-3|TRBD2
TGTGCCAGCAGCTTAGGGCTTGCGGGGGGCACAGATACGCAGTATTTT
CASSLGLAGGTDTQYF